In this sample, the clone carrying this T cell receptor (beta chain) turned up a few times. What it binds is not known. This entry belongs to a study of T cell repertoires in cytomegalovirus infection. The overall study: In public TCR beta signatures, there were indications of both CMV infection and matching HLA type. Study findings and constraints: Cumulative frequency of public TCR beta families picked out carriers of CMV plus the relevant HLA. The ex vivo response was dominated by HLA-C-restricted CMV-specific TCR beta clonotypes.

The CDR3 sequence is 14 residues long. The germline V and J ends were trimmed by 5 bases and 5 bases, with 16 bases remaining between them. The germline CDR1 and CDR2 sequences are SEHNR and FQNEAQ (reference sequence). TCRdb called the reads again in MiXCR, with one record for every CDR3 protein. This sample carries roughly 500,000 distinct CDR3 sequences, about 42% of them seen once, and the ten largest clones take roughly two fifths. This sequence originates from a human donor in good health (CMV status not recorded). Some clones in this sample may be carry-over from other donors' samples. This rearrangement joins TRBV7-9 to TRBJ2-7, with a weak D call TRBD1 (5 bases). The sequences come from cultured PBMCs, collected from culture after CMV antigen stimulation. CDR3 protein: CASSPVSGRDEQYF. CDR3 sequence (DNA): TGTGCCAGCAGCCCGGTCTCAGGGCGAGACGAGCAGTACTTC.